These 18 T cell receptor beta chains share one sample of origin, sequenced in a study of T cells after yellow fever vaccination (dated by TCRdb to the late 2010s). Receptor amplification or capture employed 5' RACE. The data were produced on an Illumina HiSeq 2500. TCRdb itself trimmed the public reads at Q25 with fastp, ran MiXCR and retained productive beta chains. Each CDR3 protein gets just one entry, which takes the most common genes and DNA from the rows behind it. Present in this sample are some 550,000 distinct CDR3 sequences, around 21% of which were seen just once. Roughly 13% of the sample rests with the top ten. The sample's treatment or condition label, decoded: live attenuated yellow fever vaccine strain. The sequences come from PBMCs, collected 15 days after the yellow fever booster vaccination. Source of these receptors: a man aged 30-40 years who received the YFV17D yellow fever vaccine.

The CDR3 DNA sequence: TGTGCCAGCAGCGCCTTACTAGCGGTCCTTGGGGAGGAGCAGTTCTTC. Translating gives CASSALLAVLGEEQFF. The chain recombines TRBV9 with TRBJ2-1; 8 bases are a match to TRBD2. Germline V gene lookup returns CDR1 SGDLS and CDR2 YYNGEE. J gave up 10 bases and V 3 bases, and 15 bases lay outside the gene matches. CDR3 size: 16 residues.

The rearrangement links TRBV20-1 to TRBJ2-1; D call uncertain. The CDR3 has 10 amino acids. Per germline, CDR1 DFQATT and CDR2 SNEGSKA (reference sequence). The V end was cut by 1 base, the J end by 12 bases, with 7 bases between. The CDR3 region is CSARGTTQFF. DNA of the CDR3: TGCAGTGCTAGAGGGACGACGCAGTTCTTC.

In nucleotides, the CDR3 is TGTGCCAGCAGCACCCGGGTAGCGGGGAGCCCCGGGGAGCTGTTTTTT. Protein product: CASSTRVAGSPGELFF. This sequence joins TRBV7-8 and TRBJ2-2, with 8 bases matching TRBD2. V was clipped by 5 bases and J by 6 bases; unmatched bases: 11. The CDR3 runs 16 residues. Germline V gives CDR1 SGHVS, CDR2 FQNEAQ.

This clonotype was observed a few times. The chain carries TRBV20-1 and TRBJ2-7; D is undetermined. V lost 3 bases and J 2 bases, leaving 8 bases between the germline ends. Germline CDR1 and CDR2: DFQATT and SNEGSKA (reference sequence). CDR3 length equals 12 residues. CDR3 DNA sequence: TGCAGTGCTAGTGCGCAGGCCTACGAGCAGTACTTC. The encoded protein is CSASAQAYEQYF.

The V gene is TRBV12-3 or TRBV12-4, the J gene TRBJ1-6, with D unresolved. This CDR3 has 15 residues. The V and J ends lost 3 bases and 0 bases respectively, with 6 bases between them. In nucleotides, the CDR3 is TGTGCCAGCAGTTTTTCGGGCTCCTATAATTCACCCCTCCACTTT. As protein: CASSFSGSYNSPLHF.

The chain joins TRBV5-1 to TRBJ1-1, with TRBD1 matching over 11 bases. J gave up 5 bases and V 4 bases, and 7 bases lay outside the gene matches. This CDR3 is 15 amino acids long. CDR1 is SGHRS and CDR2 is YFSETQ in the germline V gene. The chain's CDR3 is CASSDSGTGGTEAFF. As DNA, the CDR3 is TGCGCCAGCAGCGACTCCGGGACAGGGGGGACTGAAGCTTTCTTT.

V is TRBV5-1 and J is TRBJ1-1; TRBD1 matches 7 bases. Per the germline V gene, CDR1 is SGHRS and CDR2 is YFSETQ. Unmatched junction bases numbered 13, after V lost 5 bases and J lost 6 bases. CDR3 length: 15 amino acids. The CDR3 protein is CASRTGTVGEAEAFF. The CDR3 DNA follows: TGCGCCAGCAGGACCGGGACAGTGGGGGAAGCTGAAGCTTTCTTT.

This clonotype was recorded a few times. The gene calls are TRBV12-3 or TRBV12-4 and TRBJ2-1; D assignment may be TRBD1 or TRBD2 (5 bases each). The V gene lost 7 bases and the J gene lost 5 bases, with 27 bases spanning the gap. The CDR3 is 18 residues long. CDR3 DNA: TGTGCCAGCATCCTATGGGCGGTGGGGGACCCCAGGGACAATGAGCAGTTCTTC. This encodes CASILWAVGDPRDNEQFF.

This rearrangement joins TRBV29-1 to TRBJ1-2; D gene ambiguous. Germline lookup yields CDR1 SQVTM and CDR2 ANQGSEA. The CDR3 is 9 amino acids. V was cut by 3 bases and J by 10 bases, with 6 bases left in between. CDR3 sequence reads: CSVDEDYTF. The CDR3 DNA reads TGCAGCGTTGACGAAGACTACACCTTC.

This clonotype was seen a handful of times. The chain is built from TRBV7-9 and TRBJ2-7; no clear D. The ends were cut back, 3 bases at V and 5 bases at J, with 14 bases in the middle. CDR3 length: 14 amino acids. Germline CDR1 SEHNR, CDR2 FQNEAQ (reference sequence). The CDR3 reads CASSLVDYRDEQYF. The CDR3 nucleotides read TGTGCCAGCAGCTTGGTAGATTATAGGGACGAGCAGTACTTC.

This clonotype showed up just a few times. The gene calls are TRBV12-3 or TRBV12-4 and TRBJ2-1, with D maybe TRBD1 (6 bases). V shed 5 bases and J shed 2 bases, with 13 bases lying between them. The CDR3 extends over 15 amino acids. The CDR3 DNA sequence: TGTGCCAGCAGTCCAGGGACACCCGCCTACAATGAGCAGTTCTTC. This codes for CASSPGTPAYNEQFF.

This clonotype was picked up many times. The J gene is TRBJ2-2, the V gene TRBV15; D is ambiguous. The germline V gene encodes CDR1 LNHNV and CDR2 YYDKDF (reference sequence). This CDR3 has 14 amino acids. Trimming pared 3 bases from V and 3 bases from J, leaving 8 bases between. The CDR3 here is CATSRGFDTGELFF. DNA for the CDR3: TGTGCCACCAGCAGGGGGTTTGACACCGGGGAGCTGTTTTTT.

The J gene is TRBJ2-7, the V gene TRBV5-8, with unresolved D. Trimming cost V 5 bases and J 4 bases, with 19 bases left between them. The CDR3 totals 15 residues. Per germline, CDR1 SGHTS and CDR2 YDEGEE. CDR3 loop: CASRRSLDGWYEQYF. CDR3 sequence (DNA): TGTGCCAGCAGACGATCCCTTGACGGTTGGTACGAGCAGTACTTC. Full variable domain (rest looked up from reference TRBV5-8 and TRBJ2-7): EAGVTQSPTHLIKTRGQQATLRCSPISGHTSVYWYQQALGLGLQFLLWYDEGEERNRGNFPPRFSGRQFPNYSSELNVNALELEDSALYLCASRRSLDGWYEQYFGPGTRLTVT.

The sample holds a few counts of this clonotype. The chain recombines TRBV28 with TRBJ1-4; the match to TRBD1 covers 8 bases. V lost 2 bases to trimming and J lost 10 bases; unmatched junction nucleotides: 9. CDR1 and CDR2 (germline): MDHEN, SYDVKM. The CDR3 has 15 residues. The CDR3 nucleotides read TGTGCCAGCAGTTTACCCGGGACAGGCGGCGGAAAACTGTTTTTT. It translates to CASSLPGTGGGKLFF.

Only a few counts were recorded for this clonotype. The chain carries TRBV27 and TRBJ2-3, with unresolved D. This CDR3 is 12 amino acids long. Germline CDR1 is MNHEY and CDR2 is SMNVEV (reference sequence). With 5 bases removed from V and 7 bases from J, the gap between germline ends came to 10 bases. The CDR3 nucleotides read TGTGCCAGCAGTCCGAATCGAAATACGCAGTATTTT. This codes for CASSPNRNTQYF.

This chain links TRBV9 with TRBJ2-2; TRBD2 aligns across 15 bases. CDR1 and CDR2 from the germline V gene are SGDLS and YYNGEE. The CDR3 totals 18 residues. The J segment lost 4 bases and the V segment lost 0 bases, leaving 4 bases of the junction unmatched. CDR3 loop: CASSVGGLAGGPTGELFF. The CDR3 DNA sequence: TGTGCCAGCAGCGTAGGAGGACTAGCGGGAGGGCCCACCGGGGAGCTGTTTTTT. Combining the CDR3 with reference TRBV9 and TRBJ2-2 gives the whole variable domain DSGVTQTPKHLITATGQRVTLRCSPRSGDLSVYWYQQSLDQGLQFLIQYYNGEERAKGNILERFSAQQFPDLHSELNLSSLELGDSALYFCASSVGGLAGGPTGELFFGEGSRLTVL.

V is TRBV10-2 and J is TRBJ2-2; D might be TRBD2 (6 bases). Germline assignment: CDR1 WSHSY and CDR2 SAAADI. The V and J ends lost 4 bases and 6 bases respectively, with 15 bases between them. This CDR3 is built from 15 residues. For the CDR3, the DNA is TGCGCCAGCAGTGGATCTCCGGGAGAGGCCGGGGAGCTGTTTTTT. The encoded protein is CASSGSPGEAGELFF.

The CDR3 DNA is TGCGCCAGCAGCTTGGATCGGTTCAGGGGACCTGAAGCTTTCTTT. Its protein is CASSLDRFRGPEAFF. The genes are TRBV5-1 and TRBJ1-1; perhaps TRBD1 as D (6 bases). V lost 0 bases to trimming and J lost 6 bases, with 15 bases between them. Germline CDR1 reads SGHRS; CDR2 reads YFSETQ. This CDR3 contains 15 residues.